This TCR beta chain appears in the sequencing data of a study of blood T cell repertoires in COVID-19. Study at large: Acute and convalescent COVID-19 specimens originated in the United States, Italy and Spain. T cells, B-cell-depleted T cells, or PBMCs provided the cDNA or gDNA that served as material.

With regard to this clone: Other DNA sequences from this sample encode an identical CDR3 as well.

Here immunoSEQ multiplex PCR was the method, and the copy in TCRdb shows in-frame clones only, minus some. The sample has some 320,000 clones; 88% are singletons. The sequenced material came from peripheral blood. The TCR originated in a woman aged 25 to 45 who had recovered from COVID-19.

In nucleotides, the CDR3 is TGTGCCAGCAGTGGGGACAGGGGCTACTATGGCTACACCTTC. Protein sequence: CASSGDRGYYGYTF. This chain joins TRBV25-1 and TRBJ1-2; 10 bases align to TRBD1. The CDR3 runs to 14 residues. After removal of 4 bases from V and 3 bases from J, the junction contained 2 bases not matched to a gene. Per germline, CDR1 MGHDK and CDR2 SYGVNS.